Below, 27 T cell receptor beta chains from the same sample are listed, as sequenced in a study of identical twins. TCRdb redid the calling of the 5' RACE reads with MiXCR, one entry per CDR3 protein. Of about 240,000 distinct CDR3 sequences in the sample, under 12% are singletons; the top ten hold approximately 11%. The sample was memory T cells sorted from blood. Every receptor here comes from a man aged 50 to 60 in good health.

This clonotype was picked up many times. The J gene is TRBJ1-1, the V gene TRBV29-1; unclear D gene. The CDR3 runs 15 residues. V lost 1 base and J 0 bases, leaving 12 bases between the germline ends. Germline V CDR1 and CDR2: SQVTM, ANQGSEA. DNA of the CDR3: TGCAGCGTTGAAGGGTTCGGCACCTTGAACACTGAAGCTTTCTTT. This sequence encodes CSVEGFGTLNTEAFF.

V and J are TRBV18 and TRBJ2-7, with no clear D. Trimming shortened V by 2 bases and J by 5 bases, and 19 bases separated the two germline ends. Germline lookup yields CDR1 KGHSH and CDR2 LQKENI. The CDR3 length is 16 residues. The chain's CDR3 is CASSPSSRNQFHEQYF. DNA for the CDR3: TGTGCCAGCTCACCATCGTCCCGGAACCAATTTCACGAGCAGTACTTC.

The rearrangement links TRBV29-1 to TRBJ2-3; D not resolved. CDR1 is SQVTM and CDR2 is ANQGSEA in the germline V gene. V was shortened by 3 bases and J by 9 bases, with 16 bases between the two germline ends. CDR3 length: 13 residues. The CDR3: CSVDESVRSTQYF. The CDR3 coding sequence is TGCAGCGTTGATGAGTCTGTGCGCTCGACGCAGTATTTT.

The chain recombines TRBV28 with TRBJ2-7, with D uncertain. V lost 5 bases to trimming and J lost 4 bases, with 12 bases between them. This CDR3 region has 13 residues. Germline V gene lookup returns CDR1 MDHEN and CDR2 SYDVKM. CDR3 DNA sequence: TGTGCCAGCAGTAGGCAAGATTTATACGAGCAGTACTTC. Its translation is CASSRQDLYEQYF.

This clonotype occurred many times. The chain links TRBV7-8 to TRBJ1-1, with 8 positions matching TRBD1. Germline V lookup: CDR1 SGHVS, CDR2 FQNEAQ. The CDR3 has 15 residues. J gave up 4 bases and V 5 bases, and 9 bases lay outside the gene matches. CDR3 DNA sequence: TGTGCCAGCAGCGTGGCAGGGGGCCGGTTCACTGAAGCTTTCTTT. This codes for CASSVAGGRFTEAFF.

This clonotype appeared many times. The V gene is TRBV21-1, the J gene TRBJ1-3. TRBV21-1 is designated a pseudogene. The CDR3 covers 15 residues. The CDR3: CASSNFLTSGNTIYF. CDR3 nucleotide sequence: TGTGCCAGCAGCAATTTCTTAACCTCTGGAAACACCATATATTTT.

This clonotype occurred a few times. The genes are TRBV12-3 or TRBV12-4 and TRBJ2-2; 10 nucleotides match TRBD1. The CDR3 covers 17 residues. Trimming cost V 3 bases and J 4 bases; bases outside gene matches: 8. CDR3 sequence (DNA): TGTGCCAGCAGTTTCCCGGGACAGGGGCGCAGCACCGGGGAGCTGTTTTTT. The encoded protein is CASSFPGQGRSTGELFF.

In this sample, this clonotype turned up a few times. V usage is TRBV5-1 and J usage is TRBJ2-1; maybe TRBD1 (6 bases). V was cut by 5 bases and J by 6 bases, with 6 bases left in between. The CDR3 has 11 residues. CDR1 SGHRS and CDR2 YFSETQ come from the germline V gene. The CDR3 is CASRGGNEQFF. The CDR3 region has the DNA TGCGCCAGCAGAGGGGGCAATGAGCAGTTCTTC.

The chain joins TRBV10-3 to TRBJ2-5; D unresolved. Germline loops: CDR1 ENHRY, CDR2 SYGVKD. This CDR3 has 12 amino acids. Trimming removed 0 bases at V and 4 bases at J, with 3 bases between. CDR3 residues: CAISESVETQYF. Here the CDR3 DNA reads TGTGCCATCAGTGAGTCGGTAGAGACCCAGTACTTC.

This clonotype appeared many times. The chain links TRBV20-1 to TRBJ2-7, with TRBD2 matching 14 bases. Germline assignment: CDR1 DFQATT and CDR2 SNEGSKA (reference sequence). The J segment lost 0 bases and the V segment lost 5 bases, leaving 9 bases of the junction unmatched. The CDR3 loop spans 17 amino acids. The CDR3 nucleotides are TGCAGTGCTCCGACTAGCGGGAGGGCCGGGGGCTCCTACGAGCAGTACTTC. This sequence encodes CSAPTSGRAGGSYEQYF.

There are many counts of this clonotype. The DNA of the CDR3 is TGCAGCGTTGGGGCAGGGATTCGCTACACCTTC. Translated: CSVGAGIRYTF. The V call is TRBV29-1, the J call TRBJ1-2; D might be TRBD1 (5 bases). The CDR3 is made up of 11 amino acids. V lost 4 bases, J lost 9 bases, and 12 bases lay in between. CDR1 and CDR2 from the germline V gene are SQVTM and ANQGSEA.

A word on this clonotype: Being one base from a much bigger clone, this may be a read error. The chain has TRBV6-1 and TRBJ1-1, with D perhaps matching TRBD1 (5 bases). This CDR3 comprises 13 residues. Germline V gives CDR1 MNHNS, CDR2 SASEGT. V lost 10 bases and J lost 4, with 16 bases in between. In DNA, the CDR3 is TGTGCCAACCATGGAGCGGGGGGCACTGAAGCTTTCTTT. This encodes CANHGAGGTEAFF.

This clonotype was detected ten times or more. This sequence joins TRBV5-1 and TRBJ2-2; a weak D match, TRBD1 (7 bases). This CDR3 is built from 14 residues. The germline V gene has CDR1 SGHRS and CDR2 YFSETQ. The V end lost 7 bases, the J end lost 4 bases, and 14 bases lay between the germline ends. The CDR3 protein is CASVRGASTGELFF. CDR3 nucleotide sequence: TGCGCCAGCGTCAGGGGGGCTTCCACCGGGGAGCTGTTTTTT.

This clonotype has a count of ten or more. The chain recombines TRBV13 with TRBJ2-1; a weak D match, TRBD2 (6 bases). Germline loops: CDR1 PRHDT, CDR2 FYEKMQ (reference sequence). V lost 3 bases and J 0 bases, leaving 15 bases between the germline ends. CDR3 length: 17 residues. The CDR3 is CASSFVKGLLSYNEQFF. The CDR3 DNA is TGTGCCAGCAGCTTCGTTAAGGGACTTCTCTCCTACAATGAGCAGTTCTTC. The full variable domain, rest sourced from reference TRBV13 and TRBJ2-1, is AAGVIQSPRHLIKEKRETATLKCYPIPRHDTVYWYQQGPGQDPQFLISFYEKMQSDKGSIPDRFSAQQFSDYHSELNMSSLELGDSALYFCASSFVKGLLSYNEQFFGPGTRLTVL.

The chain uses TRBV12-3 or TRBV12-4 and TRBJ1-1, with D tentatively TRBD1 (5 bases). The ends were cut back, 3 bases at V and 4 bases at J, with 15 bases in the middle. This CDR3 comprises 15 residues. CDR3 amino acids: CASSFGGSLGTEAFF. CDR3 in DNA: TGTGCCAGCAGTTTCGGGGGGAGTCTGGGCACTGAAGCTTTCTTT.

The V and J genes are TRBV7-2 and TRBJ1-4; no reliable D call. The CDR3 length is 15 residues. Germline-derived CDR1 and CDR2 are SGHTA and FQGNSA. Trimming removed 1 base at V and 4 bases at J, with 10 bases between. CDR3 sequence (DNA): TGTGCCAGCAGCTTAGGGGTGGCGTTTAATGAAAAACTGTTTTTT. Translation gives CASSLGVAFNEKLFF. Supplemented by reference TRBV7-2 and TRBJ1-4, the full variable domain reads GAGVSQSPSNKVTEKGKDVELRCDPISGHTALYWYRQSLGQGLEFLIYFQGNSAPDKSGLPSDRFSAERTGGSVSTLTIQRTQQEDSAVYLCASSLGVAFNEKLFFGSGTQLSVL.

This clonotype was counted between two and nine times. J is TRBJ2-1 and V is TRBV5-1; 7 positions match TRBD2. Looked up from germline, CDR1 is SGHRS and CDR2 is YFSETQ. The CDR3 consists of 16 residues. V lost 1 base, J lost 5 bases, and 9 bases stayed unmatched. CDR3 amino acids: CASSLNRAAGNNEQFF. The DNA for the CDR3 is TGCGCCAGCAGCTTGAATCGGGCAGCGGGAAACAATGAGCAGTTCTTC. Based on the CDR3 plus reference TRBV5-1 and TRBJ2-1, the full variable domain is KAGVTQTPRYLIKTRGQQVTLSCSPISGHRSVSWYQQTPGQGLQFLFEYFSETQRNKGNFPGRFSGRQFSNSRSEMNVSTLELGDSALYLCASSLNRAAGNNEQFFGPGTRLTVL.

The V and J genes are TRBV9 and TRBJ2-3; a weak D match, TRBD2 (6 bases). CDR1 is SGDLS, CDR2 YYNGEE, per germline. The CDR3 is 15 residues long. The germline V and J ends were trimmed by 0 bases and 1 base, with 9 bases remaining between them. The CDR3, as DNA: TGTGCCAGCAGCGTAGTGGCTAGCGGCACAGATACGCAGTATTTT. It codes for CASSVVASGTDTQYF.

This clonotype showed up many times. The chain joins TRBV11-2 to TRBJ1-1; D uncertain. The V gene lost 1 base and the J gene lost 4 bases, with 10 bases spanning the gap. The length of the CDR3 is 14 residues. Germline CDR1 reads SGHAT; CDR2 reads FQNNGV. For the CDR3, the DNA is TGTGCCAGCAGCTTAGCGGAGGGAGCCACTGAAGCTTTCTTT. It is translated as CASSLAEGATEAFF.

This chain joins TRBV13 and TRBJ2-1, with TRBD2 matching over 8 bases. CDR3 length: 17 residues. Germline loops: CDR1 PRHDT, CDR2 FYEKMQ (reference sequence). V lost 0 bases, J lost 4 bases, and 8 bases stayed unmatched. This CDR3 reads CASSLGRQRGGYNEQFF. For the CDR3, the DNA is TGTGCCAGCAGCTTAGGGCGCCAGCGCGGGGGGTACAATGAGCAGTTCTTC.

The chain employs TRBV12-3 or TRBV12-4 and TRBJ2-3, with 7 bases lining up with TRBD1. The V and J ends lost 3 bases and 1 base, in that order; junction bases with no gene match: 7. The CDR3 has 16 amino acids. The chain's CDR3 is CASSFSGTAGTDTQYF. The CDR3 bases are TGTGCCAGCAGTTTTTCCGGGACAGCTGGCACAGATACGCAGTATTTT.

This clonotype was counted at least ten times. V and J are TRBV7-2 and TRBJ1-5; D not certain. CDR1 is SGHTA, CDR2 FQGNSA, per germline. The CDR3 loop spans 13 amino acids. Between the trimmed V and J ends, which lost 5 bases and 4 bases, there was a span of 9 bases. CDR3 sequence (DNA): TGTGCCAGCAGCATTACGAGGAATCAGCCCCAGCATTTT. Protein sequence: CASSITRNQPQHF.

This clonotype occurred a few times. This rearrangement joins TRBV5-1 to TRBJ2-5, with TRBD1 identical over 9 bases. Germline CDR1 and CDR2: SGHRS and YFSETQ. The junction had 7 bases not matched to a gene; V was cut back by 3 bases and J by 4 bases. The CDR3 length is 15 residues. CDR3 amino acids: CASSSGQGLLETQYF. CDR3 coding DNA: TGCGCCAGCAGCTCGGGACAGGGTCTGTTAGAGACCCAGTACTTC. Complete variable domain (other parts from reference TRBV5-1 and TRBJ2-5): KAGVTQTPRYLIKTRGQQVTLSCSPISGHRSVSWYQQTPGQGLQFLFEYFSETQRNKGNFPGRFSGRQFSNSRSEMNVSTLELGDSALYLCASSSGQGLLETQYFGPGTRLLVL.

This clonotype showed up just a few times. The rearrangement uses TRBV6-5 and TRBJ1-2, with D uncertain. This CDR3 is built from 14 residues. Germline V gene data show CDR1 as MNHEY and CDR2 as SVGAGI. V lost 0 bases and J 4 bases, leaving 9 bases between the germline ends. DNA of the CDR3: TGTGCCAGCAGTTACTCCTCCAACGCCTATGGCTACACCTTC. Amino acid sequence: CASSYSSNAYGYTF.

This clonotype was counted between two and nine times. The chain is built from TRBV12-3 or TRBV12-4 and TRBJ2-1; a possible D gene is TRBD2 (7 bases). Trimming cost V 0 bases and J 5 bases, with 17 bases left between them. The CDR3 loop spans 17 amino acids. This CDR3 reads CASSLALGRGQNNEQFF. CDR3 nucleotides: TGTGCCAGCAGTTTAGCGCTTGGGCGGGGGCAAAACAATGAGCAGTTCTTC.

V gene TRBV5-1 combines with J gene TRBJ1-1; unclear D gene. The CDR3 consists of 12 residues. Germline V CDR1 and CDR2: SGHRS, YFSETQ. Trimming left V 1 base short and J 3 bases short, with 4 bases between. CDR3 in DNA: TGCGCCAGCAGCTTGTCGGACACTGAAGCTTTCTTT. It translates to CASSLSDTEAFF.

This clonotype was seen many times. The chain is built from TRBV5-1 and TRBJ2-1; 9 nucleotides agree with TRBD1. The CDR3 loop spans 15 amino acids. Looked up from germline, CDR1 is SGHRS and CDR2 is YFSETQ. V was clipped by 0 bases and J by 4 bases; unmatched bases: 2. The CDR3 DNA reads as TGCGCCAGCAGCTTGGAGACAGGGGGTTACAATGAGCAGTTCTTC. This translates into CASSLETGGYNEQFF.